The next 21 T cell receptor beta chains were all read from a single sample in a study of radiation and T cells in renal cell carcinoma. Regarding time point: blood 2 weeks post-SBRT. As to treatment: 15 Gy SBRT to primary tumor, nephrectomy 4 weeks later. Data came from immunoSEQ multiplex PCR; TCRdb stores just in-frame clones and leaves some out. The table has about 60,000 clones, roughly 79% seen once; the top ten hold roughly 6.1%. Sequenced material: blood, taken from a patient whose treatment included radiotherapy and nephrectomy. The receptors were gathered from a man aged 55 to 70 with renal cell carcinoma.

The chain uses TRBV9 and TRBJ1-1; 8 nucleotides line up with TRBD1. V lost 0 bases, J lost 1 base, and 8 bases stayed unmatched. The V gene's germline CDR1 is SGDLS and CDR2 YYNGEE. The length of the CDR3 is 17 residues. The CDR3 sequence is CASSVGLAGQGNTEAFF. CDR3 nucleotides: TGTGCCAGCAGCGTAGGGCTAGCCGGACAGGGGAACACTGAAGCTTTCTTT.

The CDR3 bases are TGTGCCTGGAGTACAGGTATGAACACTGAAGCTTTCTTT. This codes for CAWSTGMNTEAFF. The chain employs TRBV30 and TRBJ1-1, with D possibly being TRBD1 (5 bases). The CDR3 extends over 13 amino acids. The V end lost 2 bases, the J end lost 0 bases, and 7 bases lay between the germline ends. Germline V gene lookup returns CDR1 GTSNPN and CDR2 SVGIG (reference sequence).

This clone was seen more than once but under ten times. The genes are TRBV5-1 and TRBJ2-1, with 12 bases that match TRBD2. The trim removed 2 bases at V and 4 bases at J, leaving 4 bases unmatched. Germline V gene data show CDR1 as SGHRS and CDR2 as YFSETQ. This CDR3 comprises 16 residues. The CDR3 reads CASSFTGTSGYNEQFF. In nucleotides, the CDR3 is TGCGCCAGCAGCTTCACCGGGACTAGCGGGTACAATGAGCAGTTCTTC.

The sample holds one count of this clone. This sequence joins TRBV7-8 and TRBJ1-1; D not resolved. In germline, CDR1 is SGHVS, CDR2 FQNEAQ. CDR3 length equals 12 residues. Trimming cost V 5 bases and J 0 bases, with 4 bases left between them. CDR3 DNA sequence: TGTGCCAGCAGCCGTTTGAACACTGAAGCTTTCTTT. This sequence encodes CASSRLNTEAFF.

This clone appeared once. This chain uses TRBV29-1 with TRBJ2-5; D unclear. The closer fit of TRBJ2-7 to the DNA end suggests the J call may be wrong. This CDR3 is built from 11 residues. Germline V gene sequence: CDR1 SQVTM, CDR2 ANQGSEA. The CDR3 region is CSAGTVSEQYF. The CDR3 DNA sequence: TGCAGCGCCGGCACGGTGAGCGAGCAGTACTTC.

CDR3 sequence: CAISGGTSPEGNEQFF. The CDR3 DNA reads TGTGCCATCAGTGGGGGGACTAGCCCCGAGGGCAATGAGCAGTTCTTC. V gene TRBV10-3 combines with J gene TRBJ2-1; TRBD2 aligns across 9 bases. From germline, CDR1 is ENHRY and CDR2 SYGVKD. The CDR3 contains 16 residues. V trimming: 4 bases; J trimming: 6 bases; junction bases outside the gene matches: 10.

This chain links TRBV9 with TRBJ1-2; D uncertain. From germline, CDR1 is SGDLS and CDR2 YYNGEE. V lost 3 bases and J lost 3, with 12 bases in between. The CDR3 is made up of 14 amino acids. The CDR3 spells CASSENTVDYGYTF. CDR3 DNA: TGTGCCAGCAGCGAAAATACAGTGGACTATGGCTACACCTTC. The complete variable domain, with remaining parts taken from reference TRBV9 and TRBJ1-2, reads DSGVTQTPKHLITATGQRVTLRCSPRSGDLSVYWYQQSLDQGLQFLIQYYNGEERAKGNILERFSAQQFPDLHSELNLSSLELGDSALYFCASSENTVDYGYTFGSGTRLTVV.

This chain links TRBV18 with TRBJ1-5; TRBD1 aligns across 8 bases. V shed 1 base and J 6 bases; nucleotides not matched to a gene: 8. Germline V lookup: CDR1 KGHSH, CDR2 LQKENI. The CDR3 sequence is 16 residues long. The CDR3 DNA reads TGTGCCAGCTCACCACGAATGAAAGGACAGGGTCAGCCCCAGCATTTT. This sequence encodes CASSPRMKGQGQPQHF.

The CDR3 sequence: CASSEGRGQGYGYTF. The CDR3 DNA reads TGTGCCAGCAGTGAGGGTAGGGGGCAGGGCTATGGCTACACCTTC. The J gene is TRBJ1-2, the V gene TRBV27; 7 nucleotides agree with TRBD1. Per germline, CDR1 MNHEY and CDR2 SMNVEV (reference sequence). The CDR3 contains 15 residues. J lost 4 bases, V lost 5 bases, and 10 bases had no gene match.

A few counts support this clone. The chain uses TRBV29-1 and TRBJ2-3, with 10 bases fitting TRBD1. The length of the CDR3 is 15 residues. With 7 bases clipped from V and 2 bases from J, the junction kept 9 bases outside the gene matches. CDR1 SQVTM and CDR2 ANQGSEA come from the germline V gene. The CDR3 spells CSGKGDRGYTDTQYF. In DNA form, the CDR3 reads TGCAGCGGGAAGGGGGACAGGGGATACACAGATACGCAGTATTTT.

This clone was observed a handful of times. The rearrangement joins TRBV30 to TRBJ2-1; 14 bases fit TRBD2. V gave up 2 bases and J gave up 8 bases; unmatched junction bases: 11. This CDR3 comprises 17 residues. The germline V gene encodes CDR1 GTSNPN and CDR2 SVGIG (reference sequence). The CDR3 coding sequence is TGTGCCTGGAGTCGGACTAGCGGGAGGACCTTGGGTGATGAGCAGTTCTTC. Translation: CAWSRTSGRTLGDEQFF.

This chain connects TRBV19 to TRBJ1-2, with no clear D. This CDR3 has 13 residues. The V gene lost 5 bases and the J gene lost 4 bases, with 11 bases spanning the gap. Germline lookup yields CDR1 LNHDA and CDR2 SQIVND (reference sequence). CDR3 protein: CASSVVYGYGYTF. In DNA form, the CDR3 reads TGTGCCAGTAGTGTAGTATACGGCTATGGCTACACCTTC.

The CDR3 is CASSKQGSNQPQHF. The CDR3 DNA is TGTGCCAGCAGTAAACAGGGGAGCAATCAGCCCCAGCATTTT. The V gene is TRBV6-6, the J gene TRBJ1-5; 7 positions agree with TRBD1. With 5 bases clipped from V and 1 base from J, the junction kept 2 bases outside the gene matches. The CDR3 contains 14 residues. Germline V gives CDR1 MNHNY, CDR2 SVGAGI (reference sequence).

The gene calls are TRBV29-1 and TRBJ2-6; D possibly corresponds to TRBD1 (5 bases). CDR1 and CDR2 (germline): SQVTM, ANQGSEA. The CDR3 extends over 18 amino acids. V lost 1 base and J lost 2, with 18 bases in between. The CDR3 DNA sequence: TGCAGCGTTGAAGCCGAAGGGGCGCGTAGAGCTGGGGCCAACGTCCTGACTTTC. Protein: CSVEAEGARRAGANVLTF.

J is TRBJ1-2 and V is TRBV6-6, with a weak D call TRBD1 (6 bases). The CDR3 covers 14 residues. Looked up from germline, CDR1 is MNHNY and CDR2 is SVGAGI (reference sequence). With 0 bases removed from V and 7 bases from J, the gap between germline ends came to 12 bases. The CDR3 sequence: CASSYSGGASGYTF. The CDR3 coding sequence is TGTGCCAGCAGTTACTCGGGGGGGGCCAGTGGCTACACCTTC.

The V gene is TRBV27, the J gene TRBJ1-1, with a possible D match to TRBD1 (6 bases). Germline V gene sequence: CDR1 MNHEY, CDR2 SMNVEV (reference sequence). The V and J ends lost 7 bases and 6 bases respectively, with 18 bases between them. This CDR3 comprises 14 residues. This CDR3 is CASNPDRRGPEAFF. As DNA, the CDR3 is TGTGCCAGCAACCCGGACAGACGAGGACCTGAAGCTTTCTTT.

V and J are TRBV5-5 and TRBJ1-1, with a tentative D call TRBD1 (6 bases). V was cut by 1 base and J by 1 base, with 11 bases left in between. This CDR3 has 15 residues. Per germline, CDR1 SGHKS and CDR2 YYEKEE (reference sequence). The CDR3 nucleotides read TGTGCCAGCAGCTTGACGGACAGAGCGAACACTGAAGCTTTCTTT. This gives the protein CASSLTDRANTEAFF.

This sequence joins TRBV5-8 and TRBJ1-5, with D possibly matching TRBD1 (6 bases). Looked up from germline, CDR1 is SGHTS and CDR2 is YDEGEE. The CDR3 covers 16 residues. The ends were cut back, 3 bases at V and 1 base at J, with 14 bases in the middle. CDR3 protein: CASSSQGRGSNQPQHF. The CDR3 region has the DNA TGTGCCAGCAGCTCTCAGGGGAGGGGGAGCAATCAGCCCCAGCATTTT. The full variable domain, rest sourced from reference TRBV5-8 and TRBJ1-5, is EAGVTQSPTHLIKTRGQQATLRCSPISGHTSVYWYQQALGLGLQFLLWYDEGEERNRGNFPPRFSGRQFPNYSSELNVNALELEDSALYLCASSSQGRGSNQPQHFGDGTRLSIL.

This clone was seen a handful of times. J is TRBJ1-1 and V is TRBV11-3; D may be TRBD1 (5 bases). The V end was cut by 3 bases, the J end by 4 bases, with 12 bases between. This CDR3 is 14 amino acids long. From germline, CDR1 is SGHNT and CDR2 YENEEA. The CDR3, as DNA: TGTGCCAGCAGCTTGTATCAGGGACCCACTGAAGCTTTCTTT. It is translated as CASSLYQGPTEAFF.

A few counts support this clone. The CDR3 sequence: CASSLTSTDTQYF. The CDR3 nucleotides read TGTGCCAGCAGCCTGACTAGCACAGATACGCAGTATTTT. This chain links TRBV4-2 with TRBJ2-3; D call uncertain. Looked up from germline, CDR1 is LGHNA and CDR2 is YNFKEQ. The CDR3 is 13 amino acids. V lost 4 bases and J 0 bases, leaving 5 bases between the germline ends.

This clone was counted between two and nine times. V is TRBV30 and J is TRBJ1-2; D remains ambiguous. V shed 2 bases and J shed 6 bases, with 10 bases lying between them. Germline CDR1 is GTSNPN and CDR2 is SVGIG (reference sequence). The CDR3 loop spans 12 amino acids. The CDR3 region is CAWSFLSHGYTF. The CDR3 region has the DNA TGTGCCTGGAGTTTCCTAAGTCATGGCTACACCTTC.